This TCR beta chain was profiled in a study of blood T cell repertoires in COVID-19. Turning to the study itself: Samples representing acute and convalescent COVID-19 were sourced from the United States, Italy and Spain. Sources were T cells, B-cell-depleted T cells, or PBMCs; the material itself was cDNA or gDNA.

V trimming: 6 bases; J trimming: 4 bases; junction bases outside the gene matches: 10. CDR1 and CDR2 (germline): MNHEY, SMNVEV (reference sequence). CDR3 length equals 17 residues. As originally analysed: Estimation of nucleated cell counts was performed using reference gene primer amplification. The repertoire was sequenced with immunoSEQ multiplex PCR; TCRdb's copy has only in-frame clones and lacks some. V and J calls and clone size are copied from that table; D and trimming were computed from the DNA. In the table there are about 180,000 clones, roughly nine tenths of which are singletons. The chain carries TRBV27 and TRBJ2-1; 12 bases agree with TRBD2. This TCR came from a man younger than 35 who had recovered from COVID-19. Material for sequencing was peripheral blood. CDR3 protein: CASSRLAGGPKYNEQFF. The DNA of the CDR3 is TGTGCCAGCAGCAGGCTAGCGGGAGGGCCTAAGTACAATGAGCAGTTCTTC.